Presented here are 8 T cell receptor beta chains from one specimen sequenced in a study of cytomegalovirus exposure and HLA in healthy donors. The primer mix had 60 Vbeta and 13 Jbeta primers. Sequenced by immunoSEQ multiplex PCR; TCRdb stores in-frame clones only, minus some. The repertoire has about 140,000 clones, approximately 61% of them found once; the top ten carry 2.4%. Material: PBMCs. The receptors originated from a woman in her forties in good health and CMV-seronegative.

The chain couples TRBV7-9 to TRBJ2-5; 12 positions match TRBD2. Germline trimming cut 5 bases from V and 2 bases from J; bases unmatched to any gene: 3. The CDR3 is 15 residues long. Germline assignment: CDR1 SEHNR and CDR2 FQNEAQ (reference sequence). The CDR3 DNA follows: TGTGCCAGCAGCCGGACTAGCGGGGTTCAAGAGACCCAGTACTTC. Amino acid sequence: CASSRTSGVQETQYF.

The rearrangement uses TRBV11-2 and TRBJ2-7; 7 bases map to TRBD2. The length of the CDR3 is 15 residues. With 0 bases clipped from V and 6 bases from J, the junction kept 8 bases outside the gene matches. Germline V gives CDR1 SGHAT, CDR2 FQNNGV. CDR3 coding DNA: TGTGCCAGCAGCTTAGAGCTCCAGCGGGGAAGCGAGCAGTACTTC. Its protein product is CASSLELQRGSEQYF. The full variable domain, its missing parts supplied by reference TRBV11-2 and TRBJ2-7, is EAGVAQSPRYKIIEKRQSVAFWCNPISGHATLYWYQQILGQGPKLLIQFQNNGVVDDSQLPKDRFSAERLKGVDSTLKIQPAKLEDSAVYLCASSLELQRGSEQYFGPGTRLTVT.

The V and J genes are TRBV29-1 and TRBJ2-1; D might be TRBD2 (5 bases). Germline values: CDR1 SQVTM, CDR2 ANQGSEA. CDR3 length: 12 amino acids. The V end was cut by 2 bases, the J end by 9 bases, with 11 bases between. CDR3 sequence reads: CSVERTVFEQFF. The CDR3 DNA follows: TGCAGCGTTGAAAGGACTGTATTTGAGCAGTTCTTC.

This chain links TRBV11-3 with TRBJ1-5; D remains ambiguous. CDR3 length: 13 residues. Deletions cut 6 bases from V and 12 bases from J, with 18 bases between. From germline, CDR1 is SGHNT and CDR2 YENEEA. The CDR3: CASSPMVAGLQHF. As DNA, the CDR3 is TGTGCCAGCAGTCCAATGGTGGCAGGACTCCAGCATTTT.

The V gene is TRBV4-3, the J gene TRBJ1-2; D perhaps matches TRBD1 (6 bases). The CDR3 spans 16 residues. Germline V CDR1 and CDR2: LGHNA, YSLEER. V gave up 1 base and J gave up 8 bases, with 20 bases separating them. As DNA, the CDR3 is TGCGCCAGCAGCCAAGCCGGGACATTGACCTTGAGCGGCTACACCTTC. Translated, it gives CASSQAGTLTLSGYTF.

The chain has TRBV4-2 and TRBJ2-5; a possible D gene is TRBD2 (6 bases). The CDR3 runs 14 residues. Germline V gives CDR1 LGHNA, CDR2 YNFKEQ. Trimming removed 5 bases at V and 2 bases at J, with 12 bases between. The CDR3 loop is CASSTAGRQETQYF. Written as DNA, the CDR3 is TGTGCCAGCAGCACGGCGGGGCGACAAGAGACCCAGTACTTC.

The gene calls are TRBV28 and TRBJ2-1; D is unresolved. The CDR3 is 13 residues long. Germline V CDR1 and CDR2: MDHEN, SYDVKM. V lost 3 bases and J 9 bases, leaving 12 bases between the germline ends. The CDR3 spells CASSFAGTFEQFF. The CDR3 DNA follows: TGTGCCAGCAGTTTTGCAGGAACTTTTGAGCAGTTCTTC.

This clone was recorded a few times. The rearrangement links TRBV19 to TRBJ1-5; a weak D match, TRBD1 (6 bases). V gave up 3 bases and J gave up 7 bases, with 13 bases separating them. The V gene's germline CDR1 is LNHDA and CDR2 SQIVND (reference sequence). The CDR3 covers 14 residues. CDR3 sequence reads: CASSISGEKQPQHF. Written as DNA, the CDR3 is TGTGCCAGTAGTATTTCAGGGGAGAAACAGCCCCAGCATTTT.